This T cell receptor beta chain was identified during a study of CD8+ T cells in alopecia areata. Findings and limits, study-wide: Normal-skin resident alphabeta T cells also appear among scalp sample sequences. Affected scalp, especially in alopecia totalis/universalis, had a higher clonality than normal scalp did. The study found TCR sharing across patients less clear than in mice, possibly for HLA reasons.

In each case, RNA was isolated and then reverse transcribed into cDNA as the sequencing template. TCRdb's copy holds only in-frame clones and misses some; the assay was immunoSEQ multiplex PCR. The sample has about 140,000 clones; 55% are singletons. Worth noting for this clone: What it binds is not known.

This CDR3 comprises 12 residues. V shed 3 bases and J shed 4 bases, with 10 bases lying between them. The V gene's germline CDR1 is GTSNPN and CDR2 SVGIG (reference sequence). This sequence was found in a human donor in good health. The chain employs TRBV30 and TRBJ2-7, with D uncertain. The sequenced sample was CD4+ T cells sorted from blood. DNA for the CDR3: TGTGCCTGGAGCGCCTACGCTTACGAGCAGTACTTC. This translates into CAWSAYAYEQYF.